This T cell receptor (beta chain) was sequenced during a study of blood T cell repertoires in COVID-19. Study background: The samples span acute and convalescent COVID-19 from the United States, Italy and Spain.

Original data processing: Estimation of nucleated cell counts relied on the amplification of reference gene primers. The data were produced by immunoSEQ multiplex PCR, yet TCRdb's version contains in-frame clones alone and is incomplete. That table furnishes V, J and clone size, whereas the DNA furnished D and trimming. The sample records some 150,000 clones, 86% being singletons. Adults between roughly 18 and 90 years of age took part from 20 to 25 US areas. There are 16 residues in the CDR3. Germline assignment: CDR1 SGHAT and CDR2 FQNNGV. Trimming at V came to 2 bases and at J to 4 bases, leaving 3 bases not matched to a gene.

Sequenced material: PBMCs or T cells enriched from blood (not recorded which). This sequence originates from a man in his fifties or sixties who had recovered from COVID-19. The gene calls are TRBV11-2 and TRBJ2-2; 11 positions match TRBD2. CDR3: CASSLLAGGGTGELFF. Written as DNA, the CDR3 is TGTGCCAGCAGCTTACTAGCGGGGGGAGGCACCGGGGAGCTGTTTTTT.